The following is a T cell receptor beta chain sequence with its context. The repertoire was sequenced with immunoSEQ multiplex PCR; TCRdb's copy has only in-frame clones and lacks some. The sample carries roughly 480,000 clones, 89% recorded once. The data stem from a study of blood T cell repertoires in COVID-19. Study-wide context: T cells, B-cell-depleted T cells, or PBMCs supplied cDNA or gDNA.

The CDR3 is 19 amino acids. CDR1 and CDR2 (germline): SEHNR, FQNEAQ (reference sequence). V was cut by 0 bases and J by 0 bases, with 20 bases left in between. This chain links TRBV7-9 with TRBJ2-5; D unresolved. Sample: peripheral blood. The sequence was obtained from a man aged 18 to 30 with COVID-19, enrolled during active disease. The CDR3: CASSLAPPPQTQYQETQYF. The DNA for the CDR3 is TGTGCCAGCAGCTTAGCGCCGCCCCCACAGACCCAGTACCAAGAGACCCAGTACTTC.